Shown below are 22 T cell receptor beta chains from a single sample sequenced in a study of tumor and adjacent non-tumor tissue in lung cancer. No cell sorting was done before RNA was extracted from the tissue. This non-tumor lung sample came from over 3 cm beyond the tumor edge. A modified ARM-PCR protocol with three rounds of nested PCR amplified TCRbeta. Via MiXCR, TCRdb re-called the multiplex PCR reads, giving one row per CDR3 protein. This table has approximately 110,000 distinct CDR3 sequences, 60% to 65% appearing once. The sample taken for sequencing was distant non-tumor lung tissue. All receptors derive from a man in his fifties or sixties with non-small cell lung cancer.

This clonotype showed up many times. The CDR3 DNA is TGTGCCAGCAGTTGGGGGACTAGGCGGACAGATACGCAGTATTTT. Protein product: CASSWGTRRTDTQYF. The chain joins TRBV12-3 or TRBV12-4 to TRBJ2-3; 8 nucleotides align to TRBD2. The V gene end was trimmed by 4 bases and the J gene end by 3 bases; junction bases not matched to a gene: 6. The CDR3 is 15 residues long.

For this clonotype: The missing conserved phenylalanine or tryptophan at the end of this CDR3 makes a read error likely. The V and J genes are TRBV4-1 and TRBJ2-5, with D uncertain. CDR3 length: 14 residues. Germline lookup yields CDR1 MGHRA and CDR2 YSYEKL. Trimming removed 2 bases from V and 7 bases from J, with 14 bases in between. The CDR3 bases are TGCGCCAGCAGCCAATTAGCCCCCAGAGGGACCCAGTACTAC. Protein: CASSQLAPRGTQYY.

The chain links TRBV29-1 to TRBJ2-1; D remains ambiguous. Germline CDR1 SQVTM, CDR2 ANQGSEA. The CDR3 is made up of 13 amino acids. V was shortened by 3 bases and J by 5 bases, with 11 bases between the two germline ends. CDR3 amino acids: CSVDQVTHNEQFF. In nucleotides, the CDR3 is TGCAGCGTTGATCAGGTTACTCACAATGAGCAGTTCTTC.

A word on this clonotype: Being one base from a much bigger clone, this may be a read error. The genes are TRBV19 and TRBJ2-6; 9 nucleotides agree with TRBD1. Germline V gene sequence: CDR1 LNHDA, CDR2 SQIVND (reference sequence). This CDR3 has 18 residues. The J segment lost 4 bases and the V segment lost 5 bases, leaving 12 bases of the junction unmatched. CDR3: CASSVGDRDIMGANVLTF. DNA of the CDR3: TGTGCCAGTAGTGTCGGGGACAGGGATATAATGGGGGCCAACGTCCTGACTTTC.

The chain combines TRBV7-9 with TRBJ2-7; TRBD1 might be the D (5 bases). The CDR3 is 12 residues long. The V end lost 4 bases, the J end lost 4 bases, and 8 bases lay between the germline ends. The germline gives CDR1 SEHNR, CDR2 FQNEAQ (reference sequence). For the CDR3, the DNA is TGTGCCAGCAGCTCGGACACTTACGAGCAGTACTTC. This gives the protein CASSSDTYEQYF.

The sample holds many counts of this clonotype. The chain carries TRBV6-2 or TRBV6-3 and TRBJ2-1; D is unclear. CDR1 is MNHEY and CDR2 is SVGEGT in the germline V gene. Trimming removed 2 bases from V and 3 bases from J, with 11 bases in between. The CDR3 runs 15 residues. CDR3 DNA: TGTGCCAGCAGTTACGCCGGATCAGGCTACAATGAGCAGTTCTTC. Residues: CASSYAGSGYNEQFF.

As concerns this clonotype: Germline and junction disagree at one end, which may indicate a read error. The chain couples TRBV6-2 or TRBV6-3 to TRBJ2-1; tentative D call: TRBD1 (5 bases). Germline CDR1 is MNHEY and CDR2 is SVGEGT. The CDR3 covers 13 residues. Here the CDR3 reads CATWPGKFNEQFF. CDR3 in DNA: TGTGCCACGTGGCCAGGGAAATTCAATGAACAGTTCTTC.

This clonotype was recorded a few times. This may be a read error: a much more frequent sequence differs by one nucleotide. V is TRBV20-1 and J is TRBJ2-3; maybe TRBD1 (6 bases). Trimming removed 3 bases from V and 0 bases from J, with 22 bases in between. The CDR3 is 18 amino acids. Germline lookup yields CDR1 DFQATT and CDR2 SNEGSKA (reference sequence). This CDR3 reads CSARGVTGTRYSTDTQYF. The CDR3 DNA reads as TGCAGTGCTAGGGGAGTTACGGGGACAAGATATAGCACAGATACGCAGTATTTT.

As regards this clonotype: This may be a read error, as it is one base from a much larger clone. The J gene is TRBJ2-7, the V gene TRBV6-5, with D unresolved. CDR3 size: 15 residues. V lost 6 bases, J lost 2 bases, and 17 bases lay in between. Germline CDR1 reads MNHEY; CDR2 reads SVGAGI. CDR3 region: CASRDEEWLAYEQYF. The DNA of the CDR3 is TGTGCCAGCAGAGATGAGGAGTGGCTAGCCTACGAGCAGTACTTC.

Note on this clonotype: The junction departs from the called germline gene at one end, perhaps through a read error. CDR3 sequence reads: CVSSLLLAGTPSPPYEQYF. In DNA, the CDR3 is TGTGTCAGCAGTTTGCTGTTAGCGGGAACCCCCTCTCCCCCTTACGAGCAGTACTTC. The J gene is TRBJ2-7, the V gene TRBV28; 8 bases fit TRBD2. Per germline, CDR1 MDHEN and CDR2 SYDVKM. CDR3 length: 19 amino acids.

Concerning this clonotype: The junction departs from germline at one end; a sequencing error may be responsible. The V and J genes are TRBV12-3 or TRBV12-4 and TRBJ2-2; tentatively, D is TRBD2 (6 bases). The CDR3 loop spans 11 amino acids. The CDR3 spells CAGGSPREMFF. The CDR3 bases are TGTGCCGGCGGCTCCCCCCGGGAGATGTTTTTT.

This clonotype was observed at least ten times. CDR3 sequence (DNA): TGTGCCAGCAGCACTGGACAGGGCCACCAAGAGACCCAGTACTTC. Translated: CASSTGQGHQETQYF. The rearrangement uses TRBV5-8 and TRBJ2-5, with 8 bases fitting TRBD1. The V gene end was trimmed by 4 bases and the J gene end by 0 bases; junction bases not matched to a gene: 5. The CDR3 runs 15 residues. Germline loops: CDR1 SGHTS, CDR2 YDEGEE. The variable domain in full, with the rest retrieved from reference TRBV5-8 and TRBJ2-5, is EAGVTQSPTHLIKTRGQQATLRCSPISGHTSVYWYQQALGLGLQFLLWYDEGEERNRGNFPPRFSGRQFPNYSSELNVNALELEDSALYLCASSTGQGHQETQYFGPGTRLLVL.

About this clonotype itself: One junction end does not reproduce the germline sequence, and a read error may be involved. This chain uses TRBV4-1 with TRBJ2-7, with D tentatively TRBD1 or TRBD2 (5 bases each). CDR1 MGHRA and CDR2 YSYEKL come from the germline V gene. The CDR3 covers 16 residues. The DNA for the CDR3 is TGCGCCAGCAGCAAAAACTCCGGGATAGGGACCTACGAACAGTACTTC. Its translation is CASSKNSGIGTYEQYF.

This chain connects TRBV5-5 to TRBJ2-4; TRBD2 matches 10 bases. Germline values: CDR1 SGHKS, CDR2 YYEKEE (reference sequence). There are 19 residues in the CDR3. V shed 0 bases and J 0 bases; nucleotides not matched to a gene: 9. As DNA, the CDR3 is TGTGCCAGCAGCTTGGGGGCAGGACTAGCGGATTCAGCCAAAAACATTCAGTACTTC. Translation: CASSLGAGLADSAKNIQYF. Using reference TRBV5-5 and TRBJ2-4 for the parts outside the CDR3, the full variable domain is DAGVTQSPTHLIKTRGQQVTLRCSPISGHKSVSWYQQVLGQGPQFIFQYYEKEERGRGNFPDRFSARQFPNYSSELNVNALLLGDSALYLCASSLGAGLADSAKNIQYFGAGTRLSVL.

The table lists this clonotype with many counts. This chain uses TRBV6-1 with TRBJ2-5; D possibly corresponds to TRBD2 (6 bases). The germline gives CDR1 MNHNS, CDR2 SASEGT. The V gene lost 4 bases and the J gene lost 5 bases, with 20 bases spanning the gap. The CDR3 length is 16 residues. The CDR3 sequence: CASSAGVFRDFETQYF. The CDR3 coding sequence is TGTGCCAGCAGTGCTGGGGTTTTTCGGGACTTCGAGACCCAGTACTTC.

This clonotype occurred once. The junction departs from germline at one end; a sequencing error may be responsible. The rearrangement joins TRBV20-1 to TRBJ2-1; tentatively, D is TRBD2 (5 bases). The CDR3 has 16 amino acids. The germline V gene encodes CDR1 DFQATT and CDR2 SNEGSKA (reference sequence). CDR3 bases: TGCAGTACAAACTCCGACTCGGGCGGAGACGTTGGGGAGCATTTCTTC. It specifies CSTNSDSGGDVGEHFF.

The gene calls are TRBV12-3 or TRBV12-4 and TRBJ1-5; the D gene is possibly TRBD1 (6 bases). CDR3 size: 11 residues. CDR3 amino acids: CASGFQGGQHF. In nucleotides, the CDR3 is TGTGCTAGCGGTTTTCAAGGGGGCCAGCATTTT.

As concerns this clonotype: Compared with germline, one end of the junction differs, possibly owing to a read error. V usage is TRBV5-4 and J usage is TRBJ2-5, with TRBD1 matching 8 bases. The length of the CDR3 is 14 residues. The germline V gene encodes CDR1 SGHNT and CDR2 YYREEE (reference sequence). CDR3 sequence: CASSPRTGTETHYF. CDR3 DNA: TGTGCCAGCAGCCCGCGGACAGGGACGGAGACCCACTACTTC.

A few counts support this clonotype. This could be a read error, since a much larger clone is one nucleotide away. The chain carries TRBV6-6 and TRBJ1-2, with TRBD1 as a possible D gene (6 bases). Germline CDR1 is MNHNY and CDR2 is SVGAGI (reference sequence). The CDR3 consists of 14 residues. CDR3 in DNA: TGTGTCAGCAGCGCAAACAGGGAAAACTATGGCTACACCTTC. The encoded protein is CVSSANRENYGYTF.

At least ten counts were recorded for this clonotype. The chain is built from TRBV20-1 and TRBJ1-5; D not certain. Trimming left V 5 bases short and J 4 bases short, with 12 bases between. CDR3 length: 13 residues. Germline CDR1 DFQATT, CDR2 SNEGSKA (reference sequence). The chain's CDR3 is CSAQGYGNQPQHF. CDR3 DNA: TGCAGTGCTCAAGGGTATGGGAATCAGCCCCAGCATTTT.

Notes on this clonotype: Sequence at one end of the junction differs from germline and may be a read error. The chain employs TRBV28 and TRBJ2-1; possibly TRBD1 for D (6 bases). From germline, CDR1 is MDHEN and CDR2 SYDVKM. There are 14 residues in the CDR3. CDR3 nucleotides: TGTACCAGCAGTTTAGGGGGACCACTCAATGAGCAGTTCTTC. Its protein is CTSSLGGPLNEQFF.

As for this clonotype: A much larger clone lies a single base off, so this may be a read error. This chain connects TRBV6-2 or TRBV6-3 to TRBJ2-3, with D hard to call. The V end lost 6 bases, the J end lost 3 bases, and 13 bases lay between the germline ends. CDR3 length equals 14 residues. Germline lookup yields CDR1 MNHEY and CDR2 SVGEGT. The CDR3 sequence is CASSKDARTDTQYF. In DNA form, the CDR3 reads TGTGCCAGCAGCAAAGACGCTAGGACAGATACGCAGTATTTT.